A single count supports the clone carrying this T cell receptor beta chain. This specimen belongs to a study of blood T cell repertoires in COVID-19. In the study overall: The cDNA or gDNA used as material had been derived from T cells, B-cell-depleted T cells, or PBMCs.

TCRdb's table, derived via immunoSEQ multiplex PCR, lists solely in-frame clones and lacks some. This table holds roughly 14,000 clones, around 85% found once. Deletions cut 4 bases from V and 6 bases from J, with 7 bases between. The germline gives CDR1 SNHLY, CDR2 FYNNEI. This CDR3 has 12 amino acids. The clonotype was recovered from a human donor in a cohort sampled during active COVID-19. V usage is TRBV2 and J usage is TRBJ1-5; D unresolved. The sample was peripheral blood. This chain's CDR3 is CASSGGPQPQHF. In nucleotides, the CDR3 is TGTGCCAGCAGTGGTGGGCCTCAGCCCCAGCATTTT.